The 18 T cell receptor beta chains given below trace back to one sample, sequenced in a study of blood T cell repertoires in COVID-19 (dated by TCRdb to 2020 to 2022). The library was produced with the immunoSEQ multiplex PCR assay. TCRdb took this table from immuneACCESS and kept in-frame rearrangements with V and J called. Such tables lack part of the clones; where checked against another copy, unresolved V genes explain under half of the gap, and the rest is unexplained. For this sample the table gives hundreds of thousands of clones, of which around 84% were detected only once. The top ten clones comprise 2.5% to 3.5% of the sample. Specimen: peripheral blood. The receptors were sampled from a human donor in a cohort sampled during active COVID-19.

The J gene is TRBJ1-2, the V gene TRBV4-1; tentatively, D is TRBD1 (5 bases). Trimming removed 1 base from V and 4 bases from J, with 16 bases in between. The germline gives CDR1 MGHRA, CDR2 YSYEKL. The CDR3 is made up of 16 amino acids. The CDR3 coding sequence is TGCGCCAGCAGCCAAGGGGCAGGGAAAGTCGGCTATGGCTACACCTTC. Its protein product is CASSQGAGKVGYGYTF.

The sample holds one count of this clone. The chain couples TRBV29-1 to TRBJ2-7; 7 nucleotides match TRBD1. Germline V gene data show CDR1 as SQVTM and CDR2 as ANQGSEA. V trimming: 6 bases; J trimming: 5 bases; junction bases outside the gene matches: 10. This CDR3 contains 13 residues. The CDR3 sequence is CSVKGALGDEQYF. For the CDR3, the DNA is TGCAGCGTGAAGGGGGCGTTAGGCGACGAGCAGTACTTC.

V gene TRBV7-2 combines with J gene TRBJ2-1, with TRBD2 matching over 10 bases. Germline assignment: CDR1 SGHTA and CDR2 FQGNSA. Trimming at V came to 8 bases and at J to 0 bases, leaving 4 bases not matched to a gene. The CDR3 contains 15 residues. CDR3 DNA: TGTGCCAGCGGACTAGCGGTTAGCTCCTACAATGAGCAGTTCTTC. Its protein product is CASGLAVSSYNEQFF.

J is TRBJ1-3 and V is TRBV6-5; perhaps TRBD1 as D (6 bases). Germline V gives CDR1 MNHEY, CDR2 SVGAGI. The germline V and J ends were trimmed by 0 bases and 0 bases, with 9 bases remaining between them. This CDR3 has 16 amino acids. For the CDR3, the DNA is TGTGCCAGCAGTTACTCCTCAGGGGACTCTGGAAACACCATATATTTT. This codes for CASSYSSGDSGNTIYF.

The chain links TRBV30 to TRBJ2-6; 9 nucleotides line up with TRBD1. The CDR3 has 18 amino acids. Germline lookup yields CDR1 GTSNPN and CDR2 SVGIG (reference sequence). V shed 1 base and J 0 bases; nucleotides not matched to a gene: 7. CDR3 DNA: TGTGCCTGGAGTGAATGGACAGGGGATACCTCTGGGGCCAACGTCCTGACTTTC. As protein: CAWSEWTGDTSGANVLTF.

The rearrangement links TRBV11-2 to TRBJ2-7, with 10 bases aligning to TRBD2. The germline gives CDR1 SGHAT, CDR2 FQNNGV. The CDR3 is made up of 15 amino acids. V shed 2 bases, J shed 5 bases, and the junction held 6 bases outside the gene matches. The CDR3, as DNA: TGTGCCAGCAGCTTATTAGCGGGGGGCATTAACGAGCAGTACTTC. It codes for CASSLLAGGINEQYF.

This clone was counted between two and nine times. This rearrangement joins TRBV5-1 to TRBJ2-1, with 8 bases fitting TRBD1. V shed 0 bases, J shed 9 bases, and the junction held 11 bases outside the gene matches. The germline V gene has CDR1 SGHRS and CDR2 YFSETQ. This CDR3 has 16 residues. CDR3 sequence: CASSLALSTGVAEQFF. CDR3 DNA: TGCGCCAGCAGCTTGGCCCTATCGACAGGGGTAGCTGAGCAGTTCTTC.

The chain combines TRBV2 with TRBJ2-7; 10 bases align to TRBD2. The germline V gene encodes CDR1 SNHLY and CDR2 FYNNEI. V lost 5 bases and J lost 1; bases outside the gene matches: 5. This CDR3 is 15 amino acids long. The CDR3 DNA is TGTGCCAGCAGTCGTACTAGCGGGGCTTCCTACGAGCAGTACTTC. This encodes CASSRTSGASYEQYF.

CDR3 residues: CAWARTDTEAFF. CDR3 DNA: TGTGCCTGGGCCCGGACAGACACTGAAGCTTTCTTT. The chain has TRBV30 and TRBJ1-1; possibly TRBD1 for D (6 bases). The ends were cut back, 5 bases at V and 3 bases at J, with 10 bases in the middle. The CDR3 sequence is 12 residues long. CDR1 and CDR2 from the germline V gene are GTSNPN and SVGIG (reference sequence).

The chain links TRBV6-5 to TRBJ1-5, with 7 bases fitting TRBD1. Looked up from germline, CDR1 is MNHEY and CDR2 is SVGAGI. Losses at the gene ends were 4 bases for V and 1 base for J; bases not matched to a gene: 4. There are 15 residues in the CDR3. CDR3 nucleotide sequence: TGTGCCAGCAGTTCCCGGACAGGAAGCAATCAGCCCCAGCATTTT. Translation gives CASSSRTGSNQPQHF.

This rearrangement joins TRBV3-1 (or the pseudogene TRBV3-2) to TRBJ2-1, with D tentatively TRBD2 (6 bases). This CDR3 spans 15 amino acids. Trimming stripped 5 bases from V and 1 base from J, with 12 bases between. CDR1 is LGHDT and CDR2 is YNNKEL in the germline V gene (reference sequence). CDR3 sequence (DNA): TGTGCCAGCAGCGGAGGGACGGGGTCCTACAATGAGCAGTTCTTC. Protein sequence: CASSGGTGSYNEQFF.

The chain links TRBV15 to TRBJ2-2; 10 nucleotides agree with TRBD1. This CDR3 region has 15 residues. CDR1 is LNHNV, CDR2 YYDKDF, per germline (reference sequence). After removal of 3 bases from V and 4 bases from J, the junction contained 2 bases not matched to a gene. CDR3 residues: CATSRDRGGTGELFF. As DNA, the CDR3 is TGTGCCACCAGCAGGGACAGGGGGGGCACCGGGGAGCTGTTTTTT.

This clone has only a few counts. This chain links TRBV12-3 or TRBV12-4 with TRBJ1-5, with 9 bases that match TRBD1. Trimming took 6 bases from V and 5 from J; bases not matched to a gene: 2. This CDR3 has 13 residues. CDR3 DNA sequence: TGTGCCAGCAGGGACAGGGGCGATCAGCCCCAGCATTTT. Protein sequence: CASRDRGDQPQHF.

The chain uses TRBV9 and TRBJ1-3, with 7 positions matching TRBD1. The CDR3 covers 17 residues. Germline-derived CDR1 and CDR2 are SGDLS and YYNGEE. Trimming removed 4 bases from V and 1 base from J; junction bases left unmatched: 11. The CDR3 DNA reads as TGTGCCAGCAGCCCTCAACGGGACAGCGGATCTGGAAACACCATATATTTT. Encoded protein: CASSPQRDSGSGNTIYF. Looking up the rest from reference TRBV9 and TRBJ1-3 gives the full variable domain: DSGVTQTPKHLITATGQRVTLRCSPRSGDLSVYWYQQSLDQGLQFLIQYYNGEERAKGNILERFSAQQFPDLHSELNLSSLELGDSALYFCASSPQRDSGSGNTIYFGEGSWLTVV.

The gene calls are TRBV30 and TRBJ2-1; 7 nucleotides line up with TRBD2. This CDR3 contains 14 residues. Looked up from germline, CDR1 is GTSNPN and CDR2 is SVGIG (reference sequence). V dropped 2 bases and J dropped 4; count of bases not matched to a gene: 5. CDR3 residues: CAWSTGLNYNEQFF. CDR3 in DNA: TGTGCCTGGAGTACGGGACTAAATTACAATGAGCAGTTCTTC. The full variable domain, with the rest looked up from reference TRBV30 and TRBJ2-1, is SQTIHQWPATLVQPVGSPLSLECTVEGTSNPNLYWYRQAAGRGLQLLFYSVGIGQISSEVPQNLSASRPQDRQFILSSKKLLLSDSGFYLCAWSTGLNYNEQFFGPGTRLTVL.

The chain is built from TRBV30 and TRBJ2-1; no firm D call. V gave up 3 bases and J gave up 7 bases, with 7 bases separating them. This CDR3 is built from 11 residues. The germline V gene has CDR1 GTSNPN and CDR2 SVGIG (reference sequence). The CDR3 sequence is CAWRWANEQFF. CDR3 DNA sequence: TGTGCCTGGAGATGGGCAAATGAGCAGTTCTTC.

V is TRBV10-3 and J is TRBJ2-2, with D uncertain. The V end lost 8 bases, the J end lost 2 bases, and 9 bases lay between the germline ends. The CDR3 has 13 residues. In germline, CDR1 is ENHRY, CDR2 SYGVKD. In DNA form, the CDR3 reads TGTGCCATCCTAGAGACCAACACCGGGGAGCTGTTTTTT. Residues: CAILETNTGELFF.

The CDR3 loop reads CASSITGGNQPQHF. Here the CDR3 DNA reads TGTGCCAGCAGTATCACAGGGGGCAATCAGCCCCAGCATTTT. The V gene is TRBV27, the J gene TRBJ1-5; 7 bases fit TRBD1. From germline, CDR1 is MNHEY and CDR2 SMNVEV (reference sequence). Trimming removed 5 bases from V and 2 bases from J; junction bases left unmatched: 3. The CDR3 sequence is 14 residues long.